One and the same sample provided the 27 T cell receptor beta chains below, sequenced in a study of blood T cell repertoires in COVID-19. Here immunoSEQ multiplex PCR was the method, and the copy in TCRdb shows in-frame clones only, minus some. This table has under 75,000 clones, around four fifths appearing once. Input material: peripheral blood. These receptor sequences come from a human donor in a cohort sampled during active COVID-19.

The chain joins TRBV19 to TRBJ2-1; 12 bases fit TRBD1. Unmatched junction bases numbered 12, after V lost 5 bases and J lost 4 bases. CDR1 and CDR2 from the germline V gene are LNHDA and SQIVND (reference sequence). The CDR3 consists of 18 residues. DNA for the CDR3: TGTGCCAGTAGTCCCGGGACAGGGGGCCGGGGGTCTTACAATGAGCAGTTCTTC. Translation: CASSPGTGGRGSYNEQFF.

This rearrangement joins TRBV10-3 to TRBJ2-1; 16 bases align to TRBD2. Germline CDR1 is ENHRY and CDR2 is SYGVKD. With 10 bases clipped from V and 8 bases from J, the junction kept 5 bases outside the gene matches. CDR3 length: 14 residues. CDR3: CATGGLAGGHEQFF. The CDR3, as DNA: TGTGCCACCGGGGGACTAGCGGGGGGGCATGAGCAGTTCTTC.

The rearrangement links TRBV29-1 to TRBJ2-1, with 11 bases lining up with TRBD2. CDR3 length: 14 residues. The germline V gene has CDR1 SQVTM and CDR2 ANQGSEA. J gave up 4 bases and V 6 bases, and 5 bases lay outside the gene matches. This chain's CDR3 is CSVVAGGGYNEQFF. The CDR3 coding sequence is TGCAGCGTGGTAGCGGGAGGGGGTTACAATGAGCAGTTCTTC.

The V and J genes are TRBV4-1 and TRBJ1-2, with D perhaps TRBD1 (6 bases). The CDR3 covers 16 residues. The germline gives CDR1 MGHRA, CDR2 YSYEKL. Trimming took 6 bases from V and 0 from J, leaving 17 bases between them. CDR3 in DNA: TGCGCCAGCAGAGGGGCAGGGGCGATCGCTAACTATGGCTACACCTTC. Its translation: CASRGAGAIANYGYTF.

The chain links TRBV30 to TRBJ2-3, with no clear D. Trimming shortened V by 2 bases and J by 5 bases, and 14 bases separated the two germline ends. This CDR3 has 14 amino acids. Germline V lookup: CDR1 GTSNPN, CDR2 SVGIG (reference sequence). CDR3 in amino acids: CAWSTGSRGDTQYF. CDR3 sequence (DNA): TGTGCCTGGAGTACCGGGTCTCGCGGAGATACGCAGTATTTT.

This sequence joins TRBV7-9 and TRBJ2-5; 8 nucleotides line up with TRBD1. Germline CDR1 is SEHNR and CDR2 is FQNEAQ (reference sequence). V lost 1 base, J lost 5 bases, and 9 bases stayed unmatched. The CDR3 has 16 amino acids. CDR3 in amino acids: CASSLGGTGGGETQYF. The CDR3, as DNA: TGTGCCAGCAGCTTAGGCGGTACAGGGGGTGGGGAGACCCAGTACTTC.

The genes are TRBV6-6 and TRBJ1-2; 7 nucleotides line up with TRBD1. The germline V gene has CDR1 MNHNY and CDR2 SVGAGI (reference sequence). Losses at the gene ends were 4 bases for V and 7 bases for J; bases not matched to a gene: 9. CDR3 length equals 14 residues. The CDR3 nucleotides are TGTGCCAGCAGTTTCTCAGACAGGGATGGTGGCTACACCTTC. Residues: CASSFSDRDGGYTF.

This chain uses TRBV5-3 with TRBJ1-2; 9 bases map to TRBD1. Being an ORF, TRBV5-3 has a function that is uncertain. CDR3 length equals 16 residues. V was clipped by 0 bases and J by 0 bases; unmatched bases: 3. CDR3 in DNA: TGTGCCAGAAGCTTGGAGGGGACAGGGACTAACTATGGCTACACCTTC. It codes for CARSLEGTGTNYGYTF.

This sequence joins TRBV7-8 and TRBJ2-7, with 11 bases identical to TRBD2. CDR3 size: 19 residues. The germline CDR1 and CDR2 sequences are SGHVS and FQNEAQ. J lost 1 base, V lost 5 bases, and 16 bases had no gene match. The CDR3 coding sequence is TGTGCCAGCAGCCCCCGGGGGTTAGCGGGGGGGATAAGATCCTACGAGCAGTACTTC. Its protein product is CASSPRGLAGGIRSYEQYF.

This chain joins TRBV19 and TRBJ2-7; D not certain. Germline V gene lookup returns CDR1 LNHDA and CDR2 SQIVND (reference sequence). CDR3 length: 16 amino acids. The ends were cut back, 6 bases at V and 2 bases at J, with 20 bases in the middle. CDR3 amino acids: CASSRNWASSPYEQYF. The DNA for the CDR3 is TGTGCCAGTAGCCGAAATTGGGCCTCAAGTCCCTACGAGCAGTACTTC.

The chain is built from TRBV11-2 and TRBJ1-3; D call uncertain. There are 15 residues in the CDR3. Trimming took off 5 bases at V and 0 bases at J, with 11 bases between the two ends. Germline-derived CDR1 and CDR2 are SGHAT and FQNNGV. DNA for the CDR3: TGTGCCAGCAGCCCGGCCGGGAGCTCTGGAAACACCATATATTTT. Translated, it gives CASSPAGSSGNTIYF.

The rearrangement uses TRBV5-1 and TRBJ2-5, with 10 positions matching TRBD2. V shed 3 bases and J 1 base; nucleotides not matched to a gene: 6. Germline values: CDR1 SGHRS, CDR2 YFSETQ. The CDR3 covers 16 residues. CDR3 nucleotide sequence: TGCGCCAGCAGCTCGTTAGCGGGGGGCTTCCAAGAGACCCAGTACTTC. It yields the protein CASSSLAGGFQETQYF.

The J gene is TRBJ2-1, the V gene TRBV5-1; 7 bases agree with TRBD1. CDR3 size: 15 residues. Losses at the gene ends were 2 bases for V and 3 bases for J; bases not matched to a gene: 5. Germline loops: CDR1 SGHRS, CDR2 YFSETQ. The CDR3 coding sequence is TGCGCCAGCAGCTTACGCAGGACAGGCTACAATGAGCAGTTCTTC. Its translation is CASSLRRTGYNEQFF.

This clone has only one observation. The V call is TRBV5-4, the J call TRBJ2-7; 10 bases line up with TRBD1. The CDR3 covers 15 residues. The trim removed 4 bases at V and 2 bases at J, leaving 6 bases unmatched. Germline V gene data show CDR1 as SGHNT and CDR2 as YYREEE (reference sequence). The CDR3, as DNA: TGTGCCAGCAGCCAGGGACAGGGGACTGCCTACGAGCAGTACTTC. This gives the protein CASSQGQGTAYEQYF.

A single count supports this clone. The same CDR3 arises from other DNA sequences in this sample as well. The rearrangement links TRBV5-1 to TRBJ2-5, with D hard to call. Per germline, CDR1 SGHRS and CDR2 YFSETQ. The CDR3 has 14 amino acids. V was pared by 0 bases and J by 1 base, with 7 bases between. The chain's CDR3 is CASSLAGLQETQYF. CDR3 bases: TGCGCCAGCAGCTTGGCCGGTCTCCAAGAGACCCAGTACTTC.

The chain recombines TRBV25-1 with TRBJ2-5; a weak D match, TRBD1 (6 bases). This CDR3 has 14 amino acids. Trimming cost V 3 bases and J 4 bases, with 12 bases left between them. CDR1 and CDR2 from the germline V gene are MGHDK and SYGVNS. The CDR3 region has the DNA TGTGCCAGCAGTGAGCACAGGGCCGGAGAGACCCAGTACTTC. Translating gives CASSEHRAGETQYF.

This chain uses TRBV6-2 or TRBV6-3 with TRBJ1-1, with D maybe TRBD1 (5 bases). Per germline, CDR1 MNHEY and CDR2 SVGEGT. This CDR3 spans 13 amino acids. Deletions cut 6 bases from V and 4 bases from J, with 12 bases between. The CDR3 nucleotides read TGTGCCAGCAGCAACAAGGGGTTCACTGAAGCTTTCTTT. Its protein product is CASSNKGFTEAFF.

The chain uses TRBV18 and TRBJ2-1, with 11 bases lining up with TRBD2. CDR3 length: 16 residues. V was clipped by 6 bases and J by 6 bases; unmatched bases: 10. Germline assignment: CDR1 KGHSH and CDR2 LQKENI. Here the CDR3 reads CASSRSTSGSVNEQFF. CDR3 coding DNA: TGTGCCAGCTCCCGCTCCACTAGCGGGAGCGTCAATGAGCAGTTCTTC.

The chain recombines TRBV29-1 with TRBJ2-4; 10 nucleotides line up with TRBD2. V lost 3 bases, J lost 9 bases, and 8 bases stayed unmatched. The germline V gene has CDR1 SQVTM and CDR2 ANQGSEA. The CDR3 is 14 amino acids. The CDR3 region is CSVELGLALGIQYF. CDR3 in DNA: TGCAGCGTTGAGCTGGGACTAGCGTTAGGCATTCAGTACTTC.

The CDR3 here is CASSQATSTSGYQETQYF. In nucleotides, the CDR3 is TGTGCCAGCAGCCAAGCAACGTCGACTAGCGGTTATCAAGAGACCCAGTACTTC. The chain joins TRBV4-2 to TRBJ2-5, with 9 bases aligning to TRBD2. Trimming removed 1 base from V and 2 bases from J; junction bases left unmatched: 11. Germline CDR1 LGHNA, CDR2 YNFKEQ. The CDR3 runs to 18 residues.

J is TRBJ1-2 and V is TRBV3-1 (or the pseudogene TRBV3-2), with a possible D match to TRBD1 (5 bases). Trimming left V 7 bases short and J 8 bases short, with 17 bases between. Germline CDR1 and CDR2: LGHDT and YNNKEL (reference sequence). The CDR3 has 13 amino acids. The CDR3 here is CASTIGGFGGYTF. The CDR3 DNA follows: TGTGCCAGCACGATCGGGGGGTTCGGCGGCTACACCTTC.

The chain joins TRBV23-1 to TRBJ2-5; 13 bases match TRBD2. TRBV23-1 is assigned to the ORF class and has an uncertain function. Trimming at V came to 0 bases and at J to 6 bases, leaving 7 bases not matched to a gene. CDR3 length equals 17 residues. CDR3 loop: CASSQSGGLAGKKTQYF. In nucleotides, the CDR3 is TGCGCCAGCAGTCAATCAGGGGGACTAGCGGGAAAAAAGACCCAGTACTTC.

V and J are TRBV4-1 and TRBJ2-1; 9 nucleotides align to TRBD1. This CDR3 contains 15 residues. J lost 6 bases, V lost 4 bases, and 7 bases had no gene match. CDR1 MGHRA and CDR2 YSYEKL come from the germline V gene. The CDR3 spells CASSRLQGARNEQFF. The CDR3 nucleotides read TGCGCCAGCAGCCGACTACAGGGGGCGCGCAATGAGCAGTTCTTC.

The chain combines TRBV6-6 with TRBJ1-6; D remains unclear. This CDR3 has 15 amino acids. V was pared by 4 bases and J by 0 bases, with 7 bases between. Germline CDR1 MNHNY, CDR2 SVGAGI (reference sequence). The chain's CDR3 is CASSSWSSYNSPLHF. The CDR3 nucleotides are TGTGCCAGCAGTTCTTGGAGCTCCTATAATTCACCCCTCCACTTT.

The gene calls are TRBV7-8 and TRBJ1-5, with no clear D. The V end was cut by 2 bases, the J end by 2 bases, with 7 bases between. In germline, CDR1 is SGHVS, CDR2 FQNEAQ. The CDR3 runs to 14 residues. CDR3 sequence (DNA): TGTGCCAGCAGCTTAAGCACAGGCAATCAGCCCCAGCATTTT. It translates to CASSLSTGNQPQHF.

V usage is TRBV15 and J usage is TRBJ1-2; no firm D call. Germline CDR1 and CDR2: LNHNV and YYDKDF (reference sequence). This CDR3 has 16 residues. Trimming took 0 bases from V and 7 from J, leaving 18 bases between them. CDR3 residues: CATSRDYGAGWAGYTF. For the CDR3, the DNA is TGTGCCACCAGCAGAGATTATGGCGCGGGGTGGGCTGGCTACACCTTC.

CDR3 amino acids: CASSLTQGEGNQPQHF. Written as DNA, the CDR3 is TGCGCCAGCAGCCTAACCCAAGGAGAGGGCAATCAGCCCCAGCATTTT. The rearrangement uses TRBV4-1 and TRBJ1-5; D gene uncertain. V shed 4 bases and J shed 2 bases, with 15 bases lying between them. CDR3 length: 16 amino acids. Germline V gene lookup returns CDR1 MGHRA and CDR2 YSYEKL.